The entry below describes one TCR beta chain. The CDR3 is 13 amino acids. The germline V and J ends were trimmed by 3 bases and 2 bases, with 8 bases remaining between them. Germline V gene data show CDR1 as MNHEY and CDR2 as SMNVEV (reference sequence). These data originate in a study of patients and donors after allogeneic stem cell transplantation. TCRdb recomputed calls from the RT-PCR reads with MiXCR, one row per CDR3 protein. This table holds under 200,000 distinct CDR3 sequences, around 30% found once. This TCR was sampled from a human donor who was either an allogeneic HSCT recipient or a stem cell or donor lymphocyte infusion donor (not recorded which). It is not recorded whose cells these are; they may come from a transplant donor. The chain uses TRBV27 and TRBJ2-7; D unresolved. The sequenced sample was blood, either unsorted or a sorted T cell fraction (not recorded which). This CDR3 is CASSFNQAYEQYF. CDR3 nucleotide sequence: TGTGCCAGCAGTTTTAATCAGGCCTACGAGCAGTACTTC.